The 13 T cell receptor beta chains listed next were all sequenced from one sample in a study of cytomegalovirus exposure and HLA in healthy donors. The PCR contained 60 Vbeta and 13 Jbeta primers. Sequenced by immunoSEQ multiplex PCR; TCRdb stores in-frame clones only, minus some. The data show more than 95,000 clones, with 80% seen just once and roughly 1.2% held by the top ten. Sequencing was carried out using PBMCs. These receptors were obtained from a female donor in good health and CMV-seronegative.

This chain uses TRBV28 with TRBJ2-1; the match to TRBD2 covers 12 bases. The V and J ends lost 4 bases and 7 bases, in that order; junction bases with no gene match: 5. The V gene's germline CDR1 is MDHEN and CDR2 SYDVKM. CDR3 length: 15 residues. CDR3 DNA: TGTGCCAGCAGTTCCACTAGCGGGAGGATGAATGAGCAGTTCTTC. This translates into CASSSTSGRMNEQFF.

This sequence joins TRBV28 and TRBJ2-4, with TRBD2 matching 11 bases. Germline CDR1 MDHEN, CDR2 SYDVKM. V lost 5 bases to trimming and J lost 9 bases; unmatched junction nucleotides: 6. The CDR3 consists of 14 residues. Here the CDR3 DNA reads TGTGCCAGCAGTATTACTAGCGGGAGTAGCATTCAGTACTTC. Residues: CASSITSGSSIQYF.

V usage is TRBV9 and J usage is TRBJ2-2; 8 nucleotides agree with TRBD1. Trimming removed 4 bases from V and 6 bases from J; junction bases left unmatched: 8. CDR1 and CDR2 (germline): SGDLS, YYNGEE. The length of the CDR3 is 15 residues. This CDR3 is CASSPWTGWPGELFF. CDR3 bases: TGTGCCAGCAGCCCCTGGACAGGGTGGCCCGGGGAGCTGTTTTTT.

The chain carries TRBV6-5 and TRBJ2-2; 12 nucleotides line up with TRBD2. Germline V gene lookup returns CDR1 MNHEY and CDR2 SVGAGI. The CDR3 consists of 16 residues. V dropped 2 bases and J dropped 7; count of bases not matched to a gene: 5. CDR3 nucleotides: TGTGCCAGCAGTTACCTAGCGGGGGGGCCCATCGGGGAGCTGTTTTTT. This encodes CASSYLAGGPIGELFF.

In the case of this clone: The sample holds other DNA sequences that translate to the same CDR3. The chain is built from TRBV9 and TRBJ2-1; D perhaps matches TRBD2 (5 bases). Germline-derived CDR1 and CDR2 are SGDLS and YYNGEE. Deletions cut 5 bases from V and 6 bases from J, with 15 bases between. The CDR3 covers 14 residues. The CDR3 region is CASSGQVAGNEQFF. The CDR3 nucleotides read TGTGCCAGCAGTGGCCAGGTTGCGGGCAATGAGCAGTTCTTC.

The sample holds a few counts of this clone. The chain links TRBV15 to TRBJ1-1; possible D gene TRBD1, 5 bases. The germline V and J ends were trimmed by 3 bases and 1 base, with 24 bases remaining between them. CDR3 size: 19 residues. The germline V gene has CDR1 LNHNV and CDR2 YYDKDF (reference sequence). In nucleotides, the CDR3 is TGTGCCACCAGCAGCACTCGCTTACCGGGGGGGTTTGCGAACACTGAAGCTTTCTTT. Its protein product is CATSSTRLPGGFANTEAFF.

This sequence joins TRBV7-9 and TRBJ1-1, with D perhaps TRBD1 (5 bases). The CDR3 is 14 amino acids. Trimming removed 5 bases at V and 11 bases at J, with 21 bases between. Looked up from germline, CDR1 is SEHNR and CDR2 is FQNEAQ (reference sequence). CDR3 residues: CASSRGGGPRPAFF. DNA for the CDR3: TGTGCCAGCAGCCGGGGGGGTGGTCCGCGGCCGGCTTTCTTT.

This sequence joins TRBV18 and TRBJ2-5; D may be TRBD2 (7 bases). Per the germline V gene, CDR1 is KGHSH and CDR2 is LQKENI. Trimming removed 6 bases at V and 5 bases at J, with 22 bases between. This CDR3 has 16 amino acids. In nucleotides, the CDR3 is TGTGCCAGCTCCCCCTCAAGCTCGAGGGGGGGGGAGACCCAGTACTTC. This gives the protein CASSPSSSRGGETQYF.

This rearrangement joins TRBV19 to TRBJ1-1, with D unresolved. V was cut by 5 bases and J by 1 base, with 14 bases left in between. Per the germline V gene, CDR1 is LNHDA and CDR2 is SQIVND (reference sequence). This CDR3 comprises 15 residues. The CDR3 DNA follows: TGTGCCAGTAGTTTTCGGCGGCGGGCGAACACTGAAGCTTTCTTT. Its translation: CASSFRRRANTEAFF. Complete variable domain (other parts from reference TRBV19 and TRBJ1-1): DGGITQSPKYLFRKEGQNVTLSCEQNLNHDAMYWYRQDPGQGLRLIYYSQIVNDFQKGDIAEGYSVSREKKESFPLTVTSAQKNPTAFYLCASSFRRRANTEAFFGQGTRLTVV.

This clone was detected a few times. The chain carries TRBV28 and TRBJ1-5; 7 nucleotides line up with TRBD1. V lost 4 bases, J lost 9 bases, and 15 bases stayed unmatched. The V gene's germline CDR1 is MDHEN and CDR2 SYDVKM. This CDR3 comprises 16 residues. CDR3 sequence reads: CASSSRTGGGILPQHF. CDR3 coding DNA: TGTGCCAGCAGTTCTAGGACAGGTGGGGGGATCTTGCCCCAGCATTTT.

This chain connects TRBV2 to TRBJ2-7, with 13 bases matching TRBD2. Germline values: CDR1 SNHLY, CDR2 FYNNEI. The V gene end was trimmed by 4 bases and the J gene end by 7 bases; junction bases not matched to a gene: 1. The CDR3 contains 13 residues. CDR3 sequence: CASSGLAGGEQYF. DNA for the CDR3: TGTGCCAGCAGTGGACTAGCGGGAGGAGAGCAGTACTTC.

The chain couples TRBV28 to TRBJ2-1, with D tentatively TRBD1 (6 bases). Trimming stripped 6 bases from V and 2 bases from J, with 14 bases between. CDR3 length: 15 residues. Per germline, CDR1 MDHEN and CDR2 SYDVKM. Written as DNA, the CDR3 is TGTGCCAGCAGAGGAACAGGGATAGCCTACAATGAGCAGTTCTTC. Residues: CASRGTGIAYNEQFF.

The chain is built from TRBV5-1 and TRBJ1-1; D remains unclear. V lost 0 bases and J lost 6, with 12 bases in between. The CDR3 extends over 14 amino acids. CDR1 is SGHRS and CDR2 is YFSETQ in the germline V gene. In nucleotides, the CDR3 is TGCGCCAGCAGCTTGGATCCGGGGAGGGCTGAAGCTTTCTTT. Translating it yields CASSLDPGRAEAFF.